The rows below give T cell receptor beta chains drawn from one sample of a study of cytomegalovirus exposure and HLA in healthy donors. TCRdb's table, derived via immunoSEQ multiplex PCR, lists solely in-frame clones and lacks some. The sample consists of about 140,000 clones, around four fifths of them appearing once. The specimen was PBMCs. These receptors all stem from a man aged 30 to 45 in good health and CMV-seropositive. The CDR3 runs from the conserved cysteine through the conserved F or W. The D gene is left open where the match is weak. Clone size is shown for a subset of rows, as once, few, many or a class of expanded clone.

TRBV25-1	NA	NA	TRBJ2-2	CASKGQNTGELFF	TGTGCCAGCAAGGGACAGAACACCGGGGAGCTGTTTTTT
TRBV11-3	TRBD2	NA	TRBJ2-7	CASSLGGSGDYEQYF	TGTGCCAGCAGCTTAGGCGGTAGCGGGGACTACGAGCAGTACTTC
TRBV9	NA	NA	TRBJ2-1	CASSLDFYNEQFF	TGTGCCAGCAGCCTGGACTTCTACAATGAGCAGTTCTTC
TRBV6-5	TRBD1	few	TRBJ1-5	CASSTGGANQPQHF	TGTGCCAGCAGTACAGGGGGGGCCAATCAGCCCCAGCATTTT
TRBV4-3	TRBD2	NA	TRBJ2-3	CASSQYSGGGDTQYF	TGCGCCAGCAGCCAATATAGCGGGGGGGGAGATACGCAGTATTTT
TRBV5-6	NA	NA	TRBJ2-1	CASSSDLLSYNEQFF	TGTGCCAGCAGCTCGGACTTGTTGTCCTACAATGAGCAGTTCTTC
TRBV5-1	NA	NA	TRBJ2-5	CASRASEETQYF	TGCGCCAGCAGAGCCAGCGAAGAGACCCAGTACTTC
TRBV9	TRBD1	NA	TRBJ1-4	CASSWGQGTEKLFF	TGTGCCAGCAGCTGGGGACAGGGGACCGAAAAACTGTTTTTT
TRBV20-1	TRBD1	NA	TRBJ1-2	CSAFTGGGYTF	TGCAGTGCTTTTACAGGGGGGGGCTACACCTTC
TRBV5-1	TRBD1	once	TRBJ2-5	CASSFAGTGGFETQYF	TGCGCCAGCAGCTTCGCCGGGACAGGGGGTTTCGAGACCCAGTACTTC
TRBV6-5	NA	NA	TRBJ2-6	CASSSSGGANVLTF	TGTGCCAGCAGTTCAAGCGGTGGGGCCAACGTCCTGACTTTC
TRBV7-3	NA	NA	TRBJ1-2	CASSLTSQANYGYTF	TGTGCCAGCAGCTTAACCTCGCAGGCGAACTATGGCTACACCTTC
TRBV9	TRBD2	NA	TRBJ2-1	CASSVGGGGDEQFF	TGTGCCAGCAGCGTTGGCGGGGGGGGCGATGAGCAGTTCTTC
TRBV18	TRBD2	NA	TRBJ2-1	CASSFGLAVYNEQFF	TGTGCCAGCTCATTCGGACTAGCGGTATACAATGAGCAGTTCTTC
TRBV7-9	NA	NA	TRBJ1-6	CASSLSGDNSPLHF	TGTGCCAGCAGCTTATCCGGGGATAATTCACCCCTCCACTTT
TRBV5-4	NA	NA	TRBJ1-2	CASSLAGLGIGYGYTF	TGTGCCAGCAGCTTGGCCGGGTTGGGTATCGGCTATGGCTACACCTTC
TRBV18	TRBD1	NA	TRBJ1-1	CASSQGQRASTEAFF	TGTGCCAGCTCACAGGGACAGAGGGCGAGCACTGAAGCTTTCTTT
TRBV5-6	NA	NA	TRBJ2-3	CASSLGSGGDTQYF	TGTGCCAGCAGCTTAGGGAGCGGCGGGGATACGCAGTATTTT
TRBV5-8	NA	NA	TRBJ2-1	CASSFQQGLSPPFF	TGTGCCAGCAGCTTCCAACAGGGCCTTAGTCCACCGTTCTTC
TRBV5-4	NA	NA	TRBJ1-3	CASSSPPGAAGNTIYF	TGTGCCAGCAGCTCGCCCCCTGGGGCCGCTGGAAACACCATATATTTT
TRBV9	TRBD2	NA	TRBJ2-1	CASSVATSGINNEQFF	TGTGCCAGCAGCGTAGCAACTAGCGGGATCAACAATGAGCAGTTCTTC
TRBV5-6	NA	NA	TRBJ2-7	CASSHPSSYEQYF	TGTGCCAGCAGCCACCCGAGCTCCTACGAGCAGTACTTC
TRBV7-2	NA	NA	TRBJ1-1	CASSPRGGANTEAFF	TGTGCCAGCAGCCCTCGTGGGGGCGCGAACACTGAAGCTTTCTTT
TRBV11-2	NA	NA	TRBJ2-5	CASSLSTVKETQYF	TGTGCCAGCAGCTTATCGACAGTTAAAGAGACCCAGTACTTC
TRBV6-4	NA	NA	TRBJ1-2	CASSRRHTYGYTF	TGTGCCAGCAGCAGACGACACACTTATGGCTACACCTTC
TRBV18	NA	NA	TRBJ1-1	CASSPQPGYMNTEAFF	TGTGCCAGCTCACCACAACCAGGGTACATGAACACTGAAGCTTTCTTT
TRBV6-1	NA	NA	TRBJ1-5	CASSEAGVSLSQPQHF	TGTGCCAGCAGTGAAGCAGGAGTCAGCCTTAGTCAGCCCCAGCATTTT
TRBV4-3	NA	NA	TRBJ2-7	CASSQTIISTYEQYF	TGCGCCAGCAGCCAAACGATAATAAGCACCTACGAGCAGTACTTC
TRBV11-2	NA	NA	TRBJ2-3	CASSLGGPTDTQYF	TGTGCCAGCAGCTTAGGAGGGCCCACAGATACGCAGTATTTT
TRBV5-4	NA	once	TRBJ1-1	CASSLDQGASTEAFF	TGTGCCAGCAGCTTGGATCAGGGCGCTAGCACTGAAGCTTTCTTT
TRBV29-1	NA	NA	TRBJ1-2	CSVSVAGPLGYTF	TGCAGCGTCTCGGTGGCAGGTCCTCTCGGCTACACCTTC
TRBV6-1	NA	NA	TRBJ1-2	CASSLDSNYGYTF	TGTGCCAGCAGCCTGGACAGTAACTATGGCTACACCTTC
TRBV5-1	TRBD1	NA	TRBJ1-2	CASGRTGEITYGYTF	TGCGCCAGCGGTCGGACAGGAGAGATAACATATGGCTACACCTTC
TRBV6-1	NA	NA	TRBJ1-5	CASSESQPQHF	TGTGCCAGCAGCGAGAGTCAGCCCCAGCATTTT
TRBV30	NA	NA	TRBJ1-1	CAWSRGGGRTNTEAFF	TGTGCCTGGAGCAGAGGGGGGGGCAGGACGAACACTGAAGCTTTCTTT
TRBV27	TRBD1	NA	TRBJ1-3	CASKGQEVSSGNTIYF	TGTGCCAGCAAGGGACAGGAGGTAAGCTCTGGAAACACCATATATTTT
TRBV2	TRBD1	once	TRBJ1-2	CASSVGRGTPTYGYTF	TGTGCCAGCAGTGTTGGCAGGGGGACCCCCACTTATGGCTACACCTTC
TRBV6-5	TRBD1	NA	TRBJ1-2	CASSYAGQRNYGYTF	TGTGCCAGCAGTTACGCGGGACAGCGAAACTATGGCTACACCTTC
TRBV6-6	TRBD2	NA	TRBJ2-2	CASSTSGRAGGELFF	TGTGCCAGCAGTACTAGCGGGAGGGCCGGCGGGGAGCTGTTTTTT
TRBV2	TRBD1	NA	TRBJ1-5	CASSGQGARPQHF	TGTGCCAGCAGCGGACAGGGAGCCAGGCCCCAGCATTTT